The next 10 T cell receptor beta chains were all read from a single sample in a study of beta chain features in type 1 diabetes. Sequenced material consisted of expressed TCRB transcripts (all of the isolated RNA was reverse transcribed). Repertoires were generated with immunoSEQ multiplex PCR, while TCRdb's copy carries only in-frame clones and drops some. Among about 360,000 clones listed, 10% to 15% were seen once. The specimen sequenced was naive CD4+ T cells from blood. These receptors all come from a man aged 18 to 30 in good health.

This clone appeared a few times. The rearrangement uses TRBV6-5 and TRBJ1-1; D gene unclear. V lost 6 bases and J lost 7, with 12 bases in between. This CDR3 is 12 amino acids long. Germline V lookup: CDR1 MNHEY, CDR2 SVGAGI. The DNA of the CDR3 is TGTGCCAGCAGACAACCACACCGTGAAGCTTTCTTT. It specifies CASRQPHREAFF.

The chain has TRBV7-9 and TRBJ2-3; D unclear. The V end was cut by 4 bases, the J end by 4 bases, with 6 bases between. The V gene's germline CDR1 is SEHNR and CDR2 FQNEAQ (reference sequence). This CDR3 is built from 12 residues. The CDR3 DNA follows: TGTGCCAGCAGCTACTTGGCAGATACGCAGTATTTT. It encodes CASSYLADTQYF.

Only a few counts were recorded for this clone. The chain links TRBV15 to TRBJ1-5; no firm D call. V was trimmed by 5 bases and J by 4 bases, leaving 9 bases between them. The germline CDR1 and CDR2 sequences are LNHNV and YYDKDF (reference sequence). CDR3 length equals 13 residues. CDR3 DNA sequence: TGTGCCACCAGCGGAGGCCTAAATCAGCCCCAGCATTTT. Encoded protein: CATSGGLNQPQHF.

This clone was detected only a few times. The chain combines TRBV9 with TRBJ2-5; tentative D call: TRBD2 (6 bases). The CDR3 covers 12 residues. Between the trimmed V and J ends, which lost 0 bases and 10 bases, there was a span of 10 bases. Germline CDR1 is SGDLS and CDR2 is YYNGEE. The CDR3 sequence: CASSVDGEDQYF. CDR3 sequence (DNA): TGTGCCAGCAGCGTAGACGGGGAGGACCAGTACTTC. Combining the CDR3 with reference TRBV9 and TRBJ2-5 gives the whole variable domain DSGVTQTPKHLITATGQRVTLRCSPRSGDLSVYWYQQSLDQGLQFLIQYYNGEERAKGNILERFSAQQFPDLHSELNLSSLELGDSALYFCASSVDGEDQYFGPGTRLLVL.

The chain combines TRBV19 with TRBJ2-7; 8 bases line up with TRBD2. CDR3 length: 15 residues. The germline V gene encodes CDR1 LNHDA and CDR2 SQIVND (reference sequence). After removal of 4 bases from V and 0 bases from J, the junction contained 5 bases not matched to a gene. This CDR3 reads CASSNVAGSSYEQYF. CDR3 bases: TGTGCCAGTAGTAACGTAGCGGGGAGCTCCTACGAGCAGTACTTC.

The rearrangement links TRBV28 to TRBJ2-7; 7 nucleotides agree with TRBD2. CDR1 is MDHEN and CDR2 is SYDVKM in the germline V gene. The CDR3 is made up of 15 amino acids. With V trimmed by 6 bases and J by 4 bases, 12 bases remained unmatched. The CDR3 coding sequence is TGTGCCAGCAGCCCAGCCCCTATCGGGAGGTACGAGCAGTACTTC. Protein product: CASSPAPIGRYEQYF.

The chain joins TRBV6-5 to TRBJ1-5; 7 bases align to TRBD1. After removal of 0 bases from V and 12 bases from J, the junction contained 5 bases not matched to a gene. This CDR3 contains 13 residues. The V gene's germline CDR1 is MNHEY and CDR2 SVGAGI. CDR3 loop: CASSYSYRGNQHF. CDR3 nucleotides: TGTGCCAGCAGTTACTCTTACAGGGGAAACCAGCATTTT.

This clone has more than one count but fewer than ten. This rearrangement joins TRBV10-3 to TRBJ2-7; 7 positions match TRBD1. Germline trimming cut 6 bases from V and 6 bases from J; bases unmatched to any gene: 5. Germline CDR1 and CDR2: ENHRY and SYGVKD. This CDR3 has 12 amino acids. The CDR3 here is CAIRGTVGEQYF. For the CDR3, the DNA is TGTGCCATCAGGGGGACAGTGGGCGAGCAGTACTTC.

The chain is built from TRBV29-1 and TRBJ2-1; 11 positions agree with TRBD2. J lost 10 bases, V lost 3 bases, and 8 bases had no gene match. The CDR3 consists of 14 residues. The germline V gene encodes CDR1 SQVTM and CDR2 ANQGSEA. CDR3 sequence reads: CSVEASGGTGEQFF. CDR3 sequence (DNA): TGCAGCGTTGAGGCTAGCGGGGGGACCGGGGAGCAGTTCTTC.

This clone showed up just a few times. The chain has TRBV18 and TRBJ1-2; perhaps TRBD1 as D (6 bases). CDR3 size: 11 residues. Germline V CDR1 and CDR2: KGHSH, LQKENI. Trimming cost V 11 bases and J 6 bases, with 13 bases left between them. The DNA for the CDR3 is TGTGCCGCTGGGACAACTAATGGCTACACCTTC. Translating it yields CAAGTTNGYTF.